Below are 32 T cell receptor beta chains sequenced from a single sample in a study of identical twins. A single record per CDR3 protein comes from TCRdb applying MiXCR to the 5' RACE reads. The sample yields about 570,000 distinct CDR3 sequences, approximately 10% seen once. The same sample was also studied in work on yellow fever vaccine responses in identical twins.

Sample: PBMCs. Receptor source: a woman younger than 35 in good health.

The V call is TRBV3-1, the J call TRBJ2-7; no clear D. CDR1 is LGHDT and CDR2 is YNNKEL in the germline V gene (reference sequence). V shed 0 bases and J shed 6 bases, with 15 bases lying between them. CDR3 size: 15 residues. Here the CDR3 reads CASSQDLGRSVEQYF. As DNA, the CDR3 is TGTGCCAGCAGCCAAGATCTCGGAAGGAGTGTCGAGCAGTACTTC.

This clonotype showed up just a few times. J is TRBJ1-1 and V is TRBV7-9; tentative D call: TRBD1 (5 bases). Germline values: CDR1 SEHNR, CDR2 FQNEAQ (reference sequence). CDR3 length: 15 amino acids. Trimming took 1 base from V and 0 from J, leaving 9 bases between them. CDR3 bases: TGTGCCAGCAGCTTAGGATCAGGGTTGAACACTGAAGCTTTCTTT. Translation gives CASSLGSGLNTEAFF.

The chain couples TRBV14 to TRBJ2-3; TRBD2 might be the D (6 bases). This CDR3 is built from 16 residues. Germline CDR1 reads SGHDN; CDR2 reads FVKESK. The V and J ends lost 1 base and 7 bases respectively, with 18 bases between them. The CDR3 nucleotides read TGTGCCAGCAGCCAAGGACGAACCCCCCGGGAGAATACGCAGTATTTT. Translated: CASSQGRTPRENTQYF. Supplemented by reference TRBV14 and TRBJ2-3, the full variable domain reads EAGVTQFPSHSVIEKGQTVTLRCDPISGHDNLYWYRRVMGKEIKFLLHFVKESKQDESGMPNNRFLAERTGGTYSTLKVQPAELEDSGVYFCASSQGRTPRENTQYFGPGTRLTVL.

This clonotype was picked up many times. The CDR3 region has the DNA TGTGCCAGCACTAAAGGGCCCCAAACCGCAGGGGGCATCGTCTCTGGGGCCAACGTCCTGACTTTC. This translates into CASTKGPQTAGGIVSGANVLTF. The V and J genes are TRBV2 and TRBJ2-6; the match to TRBD1 covers 8 bases. This CDR3 has 22 amino acids. Germline V gives CDR1 SNHLY, CDR2 FYNNEI. With 7 bases clipped from V and 0 bases from J, the junction kept 23 bases outside the gene matches.

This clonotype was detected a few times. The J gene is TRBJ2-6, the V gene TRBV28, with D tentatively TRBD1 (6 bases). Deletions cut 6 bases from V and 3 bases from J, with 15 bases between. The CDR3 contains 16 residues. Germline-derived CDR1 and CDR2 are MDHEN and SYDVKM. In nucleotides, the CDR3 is TGTGCCAGCAGCGCACTCAGGGGTAGTGGGGCCAACGTCCTGACTTTC. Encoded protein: CASSALRGSGANVLTF.

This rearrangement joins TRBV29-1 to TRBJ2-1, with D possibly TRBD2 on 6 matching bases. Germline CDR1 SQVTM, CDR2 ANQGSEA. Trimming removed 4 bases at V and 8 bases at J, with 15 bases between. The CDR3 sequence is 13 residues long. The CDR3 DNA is TGCAGCGTTGTAGTACGGCGGGGTTATGAGCAGTTCTTC. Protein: CSVVVRRGYEQFF.

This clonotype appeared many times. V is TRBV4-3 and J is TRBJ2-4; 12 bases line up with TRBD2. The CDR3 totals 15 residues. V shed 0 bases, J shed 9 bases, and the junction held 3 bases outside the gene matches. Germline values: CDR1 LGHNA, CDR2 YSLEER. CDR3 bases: TGCGCCAGCAGCCAAGATGGGGGACTAGCGGGCATTCAGTACTTC. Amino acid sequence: CASSQDGGLAGIQYF.

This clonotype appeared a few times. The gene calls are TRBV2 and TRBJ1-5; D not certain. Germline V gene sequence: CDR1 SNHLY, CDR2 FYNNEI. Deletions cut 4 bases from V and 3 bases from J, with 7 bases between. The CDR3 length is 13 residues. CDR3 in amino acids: CASSASLNQPQHF. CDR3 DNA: TGTGCCAGCAGTGCCAGCCTCAATCAGCCCCAGCATTTT.

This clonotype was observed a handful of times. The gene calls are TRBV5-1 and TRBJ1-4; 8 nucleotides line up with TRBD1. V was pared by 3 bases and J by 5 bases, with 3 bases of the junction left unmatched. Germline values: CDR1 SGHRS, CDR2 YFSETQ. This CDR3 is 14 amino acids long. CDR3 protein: CASSSTGENEKLFF. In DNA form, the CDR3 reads TGCGCCAGCAGCTCGACAGGGGAGAATGAAAAACTGTTTTTT.

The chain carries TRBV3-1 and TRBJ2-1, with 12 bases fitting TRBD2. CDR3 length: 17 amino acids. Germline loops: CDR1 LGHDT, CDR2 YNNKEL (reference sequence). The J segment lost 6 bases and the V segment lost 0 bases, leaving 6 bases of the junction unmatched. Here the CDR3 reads CASSQDWASGGANEQFF. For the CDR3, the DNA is TGTGCCAGCAGCCAAGATTGGGCTAGCGGGGGGGCCAATGAGCAGTTCTTC.

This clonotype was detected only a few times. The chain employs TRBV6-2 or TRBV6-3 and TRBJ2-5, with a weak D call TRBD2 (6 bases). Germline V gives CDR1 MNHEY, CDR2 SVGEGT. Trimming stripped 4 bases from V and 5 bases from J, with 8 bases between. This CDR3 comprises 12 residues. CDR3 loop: CASSWTTETQYF. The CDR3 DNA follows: TGTGCCAGCAGTTGGACTACGGAGACCCAGTACTTC.

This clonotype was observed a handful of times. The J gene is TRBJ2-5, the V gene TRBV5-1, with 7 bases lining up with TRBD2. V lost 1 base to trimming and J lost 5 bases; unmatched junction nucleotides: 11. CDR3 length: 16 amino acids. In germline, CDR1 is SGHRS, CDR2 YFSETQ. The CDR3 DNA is TGCGCCAGCAGCTTGAACTCGGGAGGTGGGGTGGAGACCCAGTACTTC. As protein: CASSLNSGGGVETQYF.

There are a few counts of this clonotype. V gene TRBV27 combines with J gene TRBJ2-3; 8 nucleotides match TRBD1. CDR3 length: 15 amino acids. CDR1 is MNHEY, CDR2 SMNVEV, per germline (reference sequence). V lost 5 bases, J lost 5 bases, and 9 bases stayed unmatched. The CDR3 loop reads CASSPGTGGQDTQYF. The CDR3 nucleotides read TGTGCCAGCAGTCCCGGAACAGGGGGTCAAGATACGCAGTATTTT.

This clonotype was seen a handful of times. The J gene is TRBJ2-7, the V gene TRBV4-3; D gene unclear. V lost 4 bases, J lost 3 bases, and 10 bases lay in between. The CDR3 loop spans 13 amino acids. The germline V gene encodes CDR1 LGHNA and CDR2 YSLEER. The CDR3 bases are TGCGCCAGCAGCCTGACAATAAGCTACGAGCAGTACTTC. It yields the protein CASSLTISYEQYF.

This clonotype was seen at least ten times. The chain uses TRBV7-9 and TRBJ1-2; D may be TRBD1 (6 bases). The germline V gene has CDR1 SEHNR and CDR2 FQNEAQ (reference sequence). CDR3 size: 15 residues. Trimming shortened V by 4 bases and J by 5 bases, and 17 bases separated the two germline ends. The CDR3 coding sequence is TGTGCCAGCAGCTCCGACCCGACAGGAGAGTATGGCTACACCTTC. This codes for CASSSDPTGEYGYTF.

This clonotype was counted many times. The CDR3 loop reads CSASDREYYGYTF. The CDR3 bases are TGCAGTGCTAGCGACAGGGAGTACTATGGCTACACCTTC. The chain carries TRBV20-1 and TRBJ1-2; 7 bases align to TRBD1. V trimming: 3 bases; J trimming: 3 bases; junction bases outside the gene matches: 4. Germline V gives CDR1 DFQATT, CDR2 SNEGSKA (reference sequence). This CDR3 is built from 13 residues.

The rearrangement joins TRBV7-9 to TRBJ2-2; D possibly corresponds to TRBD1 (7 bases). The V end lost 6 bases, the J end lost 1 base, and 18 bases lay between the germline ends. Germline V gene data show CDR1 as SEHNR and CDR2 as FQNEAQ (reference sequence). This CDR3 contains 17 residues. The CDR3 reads CASRRGPRGENTGELFF. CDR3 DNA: TGTGCCAGCAGGAGGGGGCCACGCGGGGAGAACACCGGGGAGCTGTTTTTT. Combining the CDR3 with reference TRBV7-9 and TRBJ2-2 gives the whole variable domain DTGVSQNPRHKITKRGQNVTFRCDPISEHNRLYWYRQTLGQGPEFLTYFQNEAQLEKSRLLSDRFSAERPKGSFSTLEIQRTEQGDSAMYLCASRRGPRGENTGELFFGEGSRLTVL.

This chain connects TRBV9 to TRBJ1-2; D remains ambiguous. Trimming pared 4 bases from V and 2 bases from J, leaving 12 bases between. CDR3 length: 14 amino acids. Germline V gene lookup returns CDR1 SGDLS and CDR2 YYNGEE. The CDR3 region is CASSPGPGNYGYTF. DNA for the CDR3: TGTGCCAGCAGCCCCGGGCCGGGGAACTATGGCTACACCTTC.

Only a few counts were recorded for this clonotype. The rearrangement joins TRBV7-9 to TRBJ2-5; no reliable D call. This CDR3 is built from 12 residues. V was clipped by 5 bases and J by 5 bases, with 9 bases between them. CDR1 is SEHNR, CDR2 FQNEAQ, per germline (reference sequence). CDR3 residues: CASSENLETQYF. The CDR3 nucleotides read TGTGCCAGCAGCGAAAATCTTGAGACCCAGTACTTC.

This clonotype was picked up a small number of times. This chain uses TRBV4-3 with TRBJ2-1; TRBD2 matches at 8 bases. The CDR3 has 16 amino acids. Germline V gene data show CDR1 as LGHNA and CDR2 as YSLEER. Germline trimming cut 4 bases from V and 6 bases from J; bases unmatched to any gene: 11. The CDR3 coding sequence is TGCGCCAGCAGCCTCTGGCGGGGGGTTGTGGGCAATGAGCAGTTCTTC. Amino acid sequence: CASSLWRGVVGNEQFF.

Written as DNA, the CDR3 is TGCAGTGCTGGGAGGACAGGGAACCAGCCCCAGCATTTT. This encodes CSAGRTGNQPQHF. The chain is built from TRBV20-1 and TRBJ1-5; 8 positions agree with TRBD1. The CDR3 is 13 residues long. Germline CDR1 DFQATT, CDR2 SNEGSKA (reference sequence). V lost 5 bases, J lost 7 bases, and 7 bases stayed unmatched.

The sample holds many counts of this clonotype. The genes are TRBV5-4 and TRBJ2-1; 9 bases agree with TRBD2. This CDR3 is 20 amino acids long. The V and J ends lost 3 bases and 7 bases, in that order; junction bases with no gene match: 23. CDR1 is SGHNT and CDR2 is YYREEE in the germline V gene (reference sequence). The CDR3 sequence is CASSSRRGKGAGGPRNEQFF. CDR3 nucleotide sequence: TGTGCCAGCAGCTCCAGAAGAGGGAAGGGAGCGGGAGGACCTAGGAATGAGCAGTTCTTC.

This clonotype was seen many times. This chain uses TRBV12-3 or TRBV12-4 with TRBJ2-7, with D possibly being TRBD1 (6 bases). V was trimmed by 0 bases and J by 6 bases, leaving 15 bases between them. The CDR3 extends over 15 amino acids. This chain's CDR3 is CASSLAGRGASEQYF. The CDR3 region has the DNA TGTGCCAGCAGTTTAGCCGGCAGGGGAGCCTCCGAGCAGTACTTC.

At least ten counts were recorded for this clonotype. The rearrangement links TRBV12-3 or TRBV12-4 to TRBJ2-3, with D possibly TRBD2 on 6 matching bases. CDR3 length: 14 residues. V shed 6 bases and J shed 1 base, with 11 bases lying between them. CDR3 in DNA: TGTGCCAGCAGGGGCTGGGGGGGCACAGATACGCAGTATTTT. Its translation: CASRGWGGTDTQYF.

This CDR3 reads CASSYSTWEEQFF. Here the CDR3 DNA reads TGTGCCAGCAGTTACTCGACCTGGGAGGAGCAGTTCTTC. J is TRBJ2-1 and V is TRBV6-5; possible D gene TRBD2, 5 bases. This CDR3 is built from 13 residues. Trimming stripped 0 bases from V and 10 bases from J, with 10 bases between. Germline V gives CDR1 MNHEY, CDR2 SVGAGI.

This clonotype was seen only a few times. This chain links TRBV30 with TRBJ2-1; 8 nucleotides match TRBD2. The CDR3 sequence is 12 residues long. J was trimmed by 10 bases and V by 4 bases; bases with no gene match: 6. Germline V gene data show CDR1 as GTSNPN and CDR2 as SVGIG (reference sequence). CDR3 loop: CAWTIAGLEQFF. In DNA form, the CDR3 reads TGTGCCTGGACTATAGCGGGACTAGAGCAGTTCTTC. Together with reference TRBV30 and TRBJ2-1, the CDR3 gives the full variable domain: SQTIHQWPATLVQPVGSPLSLECTVEGTSNPNLYWYRQAAGRGLQLLFYSVGIGQISSEVPQNLSASRPQDRQFILSSKKLLLSDSGFYLCAWTIAGLEQFFGPGTRLTVL.

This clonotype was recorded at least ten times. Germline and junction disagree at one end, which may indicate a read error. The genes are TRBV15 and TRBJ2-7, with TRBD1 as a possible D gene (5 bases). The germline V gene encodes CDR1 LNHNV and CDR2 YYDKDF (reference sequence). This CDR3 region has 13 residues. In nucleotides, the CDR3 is TGTGCCACCAGCCAGGACACTTCCTCCGAGCAGTACTTC. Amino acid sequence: CATSQDTSSEQYF.

The CDR3 region is CASSLTTGFDEQYF. The CDR3 nucleotides read TGTGCCAGCAGCTTGACCACAGGCTTCGACGAGCAGTACTTC. This chain joins TRBV5-5 and TRBJ2-7; the D gene is possibly TRBD1 (5 bases). The CDR3 has 14 residues. Trimming cost V 1 base and J 5 bases, with 13 bases left between them. The V gene's germline CDR1 is SGHKS and CDR2 YYEKEE (reference sequence).

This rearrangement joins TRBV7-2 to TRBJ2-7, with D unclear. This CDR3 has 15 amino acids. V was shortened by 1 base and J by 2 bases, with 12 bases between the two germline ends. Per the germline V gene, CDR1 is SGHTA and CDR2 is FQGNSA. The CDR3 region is CASSLVVRPTYEQYF. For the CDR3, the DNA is TGTGCCAGCAGCTTAGTGGTACGTCCAACCTACGAGCAGTACTTC.

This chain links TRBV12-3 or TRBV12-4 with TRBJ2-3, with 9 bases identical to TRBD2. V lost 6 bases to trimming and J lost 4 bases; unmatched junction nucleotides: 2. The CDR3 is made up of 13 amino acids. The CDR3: CASRLAGADTQYF. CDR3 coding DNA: TGTGCCAGCAGACTAGCGGGTGCAGATACGCAGTATTTT.

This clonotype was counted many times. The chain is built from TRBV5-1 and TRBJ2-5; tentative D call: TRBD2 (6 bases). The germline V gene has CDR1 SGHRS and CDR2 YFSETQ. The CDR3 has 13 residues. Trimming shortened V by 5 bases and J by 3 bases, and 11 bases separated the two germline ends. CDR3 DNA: TGCGCCAGCAGATCTACTAGCAAAGAGACCCAGTACTTC. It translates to CASRSTSKETQYF.

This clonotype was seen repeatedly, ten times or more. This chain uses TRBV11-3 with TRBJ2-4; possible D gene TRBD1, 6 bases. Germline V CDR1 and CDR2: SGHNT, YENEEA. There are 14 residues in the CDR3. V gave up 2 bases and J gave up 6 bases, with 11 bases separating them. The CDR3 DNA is TGTGCCAGCAGCTTATCAGGGGCCGGAAACATTCAGTACTTC. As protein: CASSLSGAGNIQYF.